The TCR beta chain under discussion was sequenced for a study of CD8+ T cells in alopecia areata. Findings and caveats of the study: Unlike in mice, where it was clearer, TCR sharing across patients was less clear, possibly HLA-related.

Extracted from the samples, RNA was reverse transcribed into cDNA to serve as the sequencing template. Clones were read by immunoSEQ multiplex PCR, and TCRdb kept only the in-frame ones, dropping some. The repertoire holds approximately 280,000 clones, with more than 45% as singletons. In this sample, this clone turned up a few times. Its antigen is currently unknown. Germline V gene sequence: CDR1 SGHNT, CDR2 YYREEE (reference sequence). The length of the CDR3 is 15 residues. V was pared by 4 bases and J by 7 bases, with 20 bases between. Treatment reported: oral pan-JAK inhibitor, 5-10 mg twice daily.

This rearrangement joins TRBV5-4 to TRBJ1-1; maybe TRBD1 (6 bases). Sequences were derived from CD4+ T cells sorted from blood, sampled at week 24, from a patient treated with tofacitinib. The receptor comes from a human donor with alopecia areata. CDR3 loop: CASSTITGTPYEAFF. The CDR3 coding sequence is TGTGCCAGCAGCACTATTACCGGGACACCCTATGAAGCTTTCTTT.